The source of this T cell receptor beta chain is a study of shared clonotypes between healthy human individuals. Study-wide results and limits: Rarefaction gave evidence that sorted-subset sequencing remained incomplete despite large depth.

A note on this clone: Its target is not known.

Naive CD8 populations comprised CD45RO-negative cells positively selected for CCR7, excluding terminally differentiated effector memory CD45RA+ cells. On sorted subsets, replicate PCRs used 200 to 250 ng DNA, or about 30,000 T cell genomes. TCRdb's table, derived via immunoSEQ multiplex PCR, lists solely in-frame clones and lacks some. The sample lists roughly 2,000,000 clones; roughly 94% were seen once. The material sequenced was naive CD8+ T cells sorted from blood. The TCR sequence derives from a man between 18 and 29 years old in good health.

This chain's CDR3 is CASSQADTRYEQYF. CDR3 nucleotide sequence: TGCGCCAGCAGCCAAGCGGACACCCGCTACGAGCAGTACTTC. The V and J genes are TRBV4-1 and TRBJ2-7; tentatively, D is TRBD1 (5 bases). This CDR3 has 14 amino acids. Germline CDR1 and CDR2: MGHRA and YSYEKL. Trimming shortened V by 1 base and J by 3 bases, and 10 bases separated the two germline ends.